This T cell receptor (beta chain) was documented in a study of blood T cell repertoires in COVID-19. Clones were read by immunoSEQ multiplex PCR, and TCRdb kept only the in-frame ones, dropping some. The data hold roughly 150,000 clones, with 88% observed a single time. After removal of 5 bases from V and 4 bases from J, the junction contained 6 bases not matched to a gene. The CDR3 totals 14 residues. Germline CDR1 reads MNHEY; CDR2 reads SMNVEV (reference sequence). The sample was peripheral blood. This clonotype originated in a man in his fifties or sixties who had recovered from COVID-19. The chain combines TRBV27 with TRBJ1-2; 8 bases line up with TRBD1. The CDR3 sequence: CASSPRTGPYGYTF. The CDR3, as DNA: TGTGCCAGCAGTCCCAGGACAGGGCCCTATGGCTACACCTTC.